What follows are 19 T cell receptor beta chains derived from one specimen sequenced in a study of T cells in Graves' hyperthyroidism and ophthalmopathy. TCR beta CDR3 regions were amplified from RNA. In the first-round RT-PCR of the TCR CDR3, the HTBI primer set was used. TCRdb re-called the multiplex PCR reads through MiXCR, storing one row per CDR3 protein. The sample consists of about 570,000 distinct CDR3 sequences, 14% of them appearing once. Sequenced input: blood. The receptors were gathered from a woman aged 40 to 49 with Graves' hyperthyroidism.

The J gene is TRBJ2-1, the V gene TRBV28; 8 bases fit TRBD2. V was pared by 5 bases and J by 0 bases, with 12 bases of the junction left unmatched. Germline CDR1 MDHEN, CDR2 SYDVKM. This CDR3 comprises 18 residues. CDR3 in amino acids: CASSRSGGRPSSYNEQFF. CDR3 coding DNA: TGTGCCAGCAGTCGGAGTGGCGGGAGGCCGAGCTCCTACAATGAGCAGTTCTTC.

The sample holds many counts of this clonotype. The CDR3 bases are TGCAGCGTTGGCGGCAGGACAGGGGCCCTCTCGTATTTT. Translation: CSVGGRTGALSYF. The chain has TRBV29-1 and TRBJ2-3; 9 bases are shared with TRBD1. This CDR3 is built from 13 residues. The V gene end was trimmed by 4 bases and the J gene end by 14 bases; junction bases not matched to a gene: 13. Germline CDR1 reads SQVTM; CDR2 reads ANQGSEA.

The CDR3, as DNA: TGTGCCAGCAGTACCGGGACAGGGGTCGGGACTAGCGGGAGGGGGGGGAATGAGCAGTTCTTC. Its protein product is CASSTGTGVGTSGRGGNEQFF. V and J are TRBV12-3 or TRBV12-4 and TRBJ2-1; 16 nucleotides line up with TRBD2. CDR3 length equals 21 residues. J lost 7 bases, V lost 5 bases, and 20 bases had no gene match.

This clonotype was seen ten or more times. This chain joins TRBV11-2 and TRBJ1-1; possibly TRBD1 for D (6 bases). The V gene lost 0 bases and the J gene lost 0 bases, with 11 bases spanning the gap. Per the germline V gene, CDR1 is SGHAT and CDR2 is FQNNGV. This CDR3 has 16 residues. The CDR3 spells CASSLEGTILNTEAFF. The CDR3 nucleotides read TGTGCCAGCAGCTTAGAGGGGACAATCTTGAACACTGAAGCTTTCTTT.

This clonotype was detected many times. The chain recombines TRBV27 with TRBJ2-7; 11 bases are a match to TRBD2. CDR1 MNHEY and CDR2 SMNVEV come from the germline V gene (reference sequence). The CDR3 extends over 15 amino acids. Trimming took 3 bases from V and 3 from J; bases not matched to a gene: 4. CDR3 sequence: CASSFVAGGDYEQYF. CDR3 nucleotide sequence: TGTGCCAGCAGTTTTGTAGCGGGAGGGGACTACGAGCAGTACTTC.

This clonotype was recorded at least ten times. This chain links TRBV30 with TRBJ2-7, with TRBD1 matching over 8 bases. V shed 2 bases and J 5 bases; nucleotides not matched to a gene: 11. The CDR3 covers 15 residues. The V gene's germline CDR1 is GTSNPN and CDR2 SVGIG (reference sequence). DNA of the CDR3: TGTGCCTGGAGTACCGGGCAGGGGGCATCGCACGAGCAGTACTTC. It encodes CAWSTGQGASHEQYF.

There are a few counts of this clonotype. The J gene is TRBJ2-7, the V gene TRBV3-1; maybe TRBD1 (5 bases). The CDR3 is 19 amino acids. Trimming took 0 bases from V and 0 from J, leaving 21 bases between them. Germline CDR1 reads LGHDT; CDR2 reads YNNKEL (reference sequence). Written as DNA, the CDR3 is TGTGCCAGCAGCCAAGAGTACGTTTGGGGCCTGAAGAGCTCCTACGAGCAGTACTTC. This codes for CASSQEYVWGLKSSYEQYF.

This clonotype was picked up many times. The chain combines TRBV7-9 with TRBJ1-5; D gene uncertain. CDR1 and CDR2 from the germline V gene are SEHNR and FQNEAQ (reference sequence). The CDR3 is 14 residues long. Trimming took off 3 bases at V and 4 bases at J, with 10 bases between the two ends. CDR3 region: CASSFLWDNQPQHF. In nucleotides, the CDR3 is TGTGCCAGCAGCTTCCTATGGGATAATCAGCCCCAGCATTTT.

This clonotype was recorded at least ten times. The V call is TRBV27, the J call TRBJ2-2; D tentatively reads TRBD1 or TRBD2 (6 bases each). V was shortened by 1 base and J by 1 base, with 16 bases between the two germline ends. Germline lookup yields CDR1 MNHEY and CDR2 SMNVEV (reference sequence). The CDR3 loop spans 18 amino acids. CDR3: CASSLFVRGVRNTGELFF. CDR3 sequence (DNA): TGTGCCAGCAGTTTATTTGTTAGGGGGGTGAGGAACACCGGGGAGCTGTTTTTT.

Note on this clonotype: The junction and the germline gene differ at one end; a read error may be behind it. The chain employs TRBV2 and TRBJ2-3; TRBD1 might be the D (6 bases). The CDR3 extends over 13 amino acids. Looked up from germline, CDR1 is SNHLY and CDR2 is FYNNEI. The CDR3 sequence is CASSAGAGDTQYF. The CDR3 coding sequence is TGCGCCAGCAGTGCAGGGGCCGGCGATACGCAGTATTTT.

This chain links TRBV20-1 with TRBJ1-6, with D perhaps TRBD1 (6 bases). Germline CDR1 DFQATT, CDR2 SNEGSKA (reference sequence). Between the trimmed V and J ends, which lost 2 bases and 7 bases, there was a span of 12 bases. This CDR3 comprises 14 residues. The CDR3 reads CSARLPGQNSPLHF. The CDR3 DNA reads TGCAGTGCTAGACTACCGGGACAAAATTCACCCCTCCACTTT.

This clonotype was counted ten times or more. J is TRBJ1-5 and V is TRBV3-1, with a possible D match to TRBD1 (5 bases). Trimming cost V 1 base and J 2 bases, with 9 bases left between them. The CDR3 runs to 15 residues. Germline CDR1 reads LGHDT; CDR2 reads YNNKEL (reference sequence). The CDR3 protein is CASSQGAGGNQPQHF. CDR3 nucleotides: TGTGCCAGCAGCCAAGGAGCGGGGGGCAATCAGCCCCAGCATTTT.

The sample holds a few counts of this clonotype. The gene calls are TRBV20-1 and TRBJ2-7; 8 positions agree with TRBD2. Germline-derived CDR1 and CDR2 are DFQATT and SNEGSKA (reference sequence). The trim removed 0 bases at V and 2 bases at J, leaving 9 bases unmatched. The CDR3 is made up of 16 amino acids. The CDR3 reads CSAREAAGERPYEQYF. The CDR3 bases are TGCAGTGCTAGAGAGGCAGCGGGAGAAAGGCCCTACGAGCAGTACTTC.

This clonotype was observed at least ten times. The rearrangement links TRBV10-3 to TRBJ1-1, with D unresolved. The germline V and J ends were trimmed by 3 bases and 5 bases, with 13 bases remaining between them. The CDR3 runs 14 residues. Germline V gene data show CDR1 as ENHRY and CDR2 as SYGVKD. CDR3 sequence reads: CAISDAGSGTEAFF. CDR3 in DNA: TGTGCCATCAGTGATGCAGGTTCCGGGACTGAAGCTTTCTTT.

This clonotype was detected a few times. This chain uses TRBV10-1 with TRBJ1-2; the D is unclear. This CDR3 has 9 amino acids. Germline V gene sequence: CDR1 WNHNN, CDR2 SYGVQD (reference sequence). V was clipped by 7 bases and J by 7 bases, with 4 bases between them. CDR3 nucleotide sequence: TGCGCCAGCACACCTGGCTACACCTTC. Amino acids: CASTPGYTF.

The chain joins TRBV11-2 to TRBJ2-2; maybe TRBD2 (6 bases). The CDR3 length is 16 residues. V dropped 1 base and J dropped 7 bases, with 16 bases sitting between them. Per the germline V gene, CDR1 is SGHAT and CDR2 is FQNNGV. CDR3 region: CASSLVPGVVGGELFF. CDR3 sequence (DNA): TGTGCCAGCAGCTTAGTCCCGGGAGTGGTTGGCGGGGAGCTGTTTTTT.

The V call is TRBV4-1, the J call TRBJ2-1, with 11 bases matching TRBD2. From germline, CDR1 is MGHRA and CDR2 YSYEKL. CDR3 length: 18 residues. With 4 bases clipped from V and 3 bases from J, the junction kept 11 bases outside the gene matches. CDR3 protein: CASSPYRTGTSGYNEQFF. The CDR3, as DNA: TGCGCCAGCAGCCCATACCGAACAGGGACTAGCGGCTACAATGAGCAGTTCTTC.

This chain connects TRBV7-9 to TRBJ1-2; TRBD1 matches at 8 bases. Germline assignment: CDR1 SEHNR and CDR2 FQNEAQ (reference sequence). V lost 10 bases and J lost 8; bases outside the gene matches: 6. The CDR3 has 11 residues. The CDR3 DNA reads as TGTGCCAATGAGGACAGGGAAGGCTACACCTTC. It encodes CANEDREGYTF.

At least ten counts were recorded for this clonotype. The gene calls are TRBV7-2 and TRBJ1-1, with TRBD1 matching over 8 bases. The CDR3 runs 12 residues. V shed 2 bases, J shed 9 bases, and the junction held 2 bases outside the gene matches. Germline loops: CDR1 SGHTA, CDR2 FQGNSA. CDR3 DNA sequence: TGTGCCAGCAGCTTATGGACAGGGCAAGCTTTCTTT. It is translated as CASSLWTGQAFF.